These 30 T cell receptor beta chains came from one sample sequenced in a study of blood T cell repertoires in COVID-19. The protocol was immunoSEQ multiplex PCR, while the TCRdb copy is restricted to in-frame clones and leaves out a portion. Among 80,000 to 90,000 clones listed, approximately 85% were seen once. Sequencing input: peripheral blood. Every receptor here comes from a woman of 80 years or more with COVID-19, enrolled during active disease.

The J gene is TRBJ2-5, the V gene TRBV5-4; D is perhaps TRBD1 (6 bases). V was clipped by 4 bases and J by 2 bases, with 9 bases between them. The CDR3 runs to 13 residues. Germline V gene data show CDR1 as SGHNT and CDR2 as YYREEE (reference sequence). The CDR3: CASSIQGQETQYF. DNA for the CDR3: TGTGCCAGCAGCATCCAGGGGCAAGAGACCCAGTACTTC.

This chain links TRBV5-1 with TRBJ2-1; 7 positions agree with TRBD2. Unmatched junction bases numbered 6, after V lost 4 bases and J lost 5 bases. CDR1 and CDR2 from the germline V gene are SGHRS and YFSETQ. The CDR3 is made up of 14 amino acids. This CDR3 reads CASSGRDYNNEQFF. The CDR3 DNA follows: TGCGCCAGCAGCGGTCGGGACTACAACAATGAGCAGTTCTTC.

The chain uses TRBV6-2 or TRBV6-3 and TRBJ2-2; 10 positions match TRBD2. V lost 2 bases to trimming and J lost 4 bases; unmatched junction nucleotides: 7. This CDR3 is built from 17 residues. From germline, CDR1 is MNHEY and CDR2 SVGEGT. The CDR3 coding sequence is TGTGCCAGCAGTTACGAGCGGGGGGGCCACAGCACCGGGGAGCTGTTTTTT. Protein: CASSYERGGHSTGELFF.

This clone showed up just once. The rearrangement joins TRBV3-1 (or the pseudogene TRBV3-2) to TRBJ2-7; 7 positions match TRBD1. Germline CDR1 reads LGHDT; CDR2 reads YNNKEL (reference sequence). The V gene end was trimmed by 4 bases and the J gene end by 0 bases; junction bases not matched to a gene: 9. This CDR3 spans 16 amino acids. The CDR3 loop is CASSLTGVRGSYEQYF. The CDR3 DNA sequence: TGTGCCAGCAGCCTAACAGGGGTGAGGGGCTCCTACGAGCAGTACTTC.

The chain's CDR3 is CASARGTTEAFF. The CDR3 nucleotides read TGTGCCAGCGCTCGGGGGACCACTGAAGCTTTCTTT. The V call is TRBV5-6, the J call TRBJ1-1; possibly TRBD1 for D (5 bases). Germline CDR1 is SGHDT and CDR2 is YYEEEE. This CDR3 spans 12 amino acids. V was pared by 7 bases and J by 4 bases, with 11 bases between.

This clone was counted only a few times. The chain carries TRBV7-3 and TRBJ2-2; D is uncertain. CDR3 length: 14 amino acids. Deletions cut 5 bases from V and 1 base from J, with 8 bases between. Germline-derived CDR1 and CDR2 are SGHTA and FQGTGA. Here the CDR3 reads CASSRSLNTGELFF. CDR3 coding DNA: TGTGCCAGCAGCCGGTCCTTGAACACCGGGGAGCTGTTTTTT.

The genes are TRBV27 and TRBJ1-1; TRBD1 matches at 8 bases. Germline V gives CDR1 MNHEY, CDR2 SMNVEV (reference sequence). V lost 2 bases and J lost 1; bases outside the gene matches: 6. CDR3 length equals 16 residues. The CDR3 coding sequence is TGTGCCAGCAGTTTAGGGGCAGGGGGCAAGAACACTGAAGCTTTCTTT. Its protein product is CASSLGAGGKNTEAFF.

The chain combines TRBV15 with TRBJ2-7, with 8 bases aligning to TRBD1. J was trimmed by 3 bases and V by 4 bases; bases with no gene match: 2. Per germline, CDR1 LNHNV and CDR2 YYDKDF (reference sequence). The CDR3 length is 13 residues. Written as DNA, the CDR3 is TGTGCCACCAGCAAAGACAGGGGCTACGAGCAGTACTTC. This sequence encodes CATSKDRGYEQYF.

This chain connects TRBV5-4 to TRBJ2-1, with 8 nucleotides matching TRBD2. V dropped 2 bases and J dropped 3; count of bases not matched to a gene: 4. Per germline, CDR1 SGHNT and CDR2 YYREEE (reference sequence). There are 15 residues in the CDR3. The CDR3 DNA follows: TGTGCCAGCAGCTTAGCGGGAGCGTACTACAATGAGCAGTTCTTC. Translation gives CASSLAGAYYNEQFF.

V and J are TRBV10-2 and TRBJ1-5, with D possibly being TRBD1 (5 bases). V was cut by 1 base and J by 3 bases, with 22 bases left in between. From germline, CDR1 is WSHSY and CDR2 SAAADI. The CDR3 sequence is 19 residues long. The CDR3 sequence is CASSEWGLGRGGPNQPQHF. The CDR3 nucleotides read TGCGCCAGCAGTGAGTGGGGGTTAGGGAGGGGAGGGCCCAATCAGCCCCAGCATTTT.

The chain is built from TRBV14 and TRBJ2-5; TRBD1 might be the D (6 bases). There are 16 residues in the CDR3. CDR1 SGHDN and CDR2 FVKESK come from the germline V gene. Deletions cut 2 bases from V and 3 bases from J, with 16 bases between. The CDR3: CASSQRSTGIKETQYF. The CDR3 DNA reads as TGTGCCAGCAGCCAAAGGAGTACAGGGATTAAAGAGACCCAGTACTTC.

Concerning this clone itself: A read error may account for a junction end that differs from germline. J is TRBJ2-2 and V is TRBV5-4, with D maybe TRBD2 (6 bases). Germline V gene data show CDR1 as SGHNT and CDR2 as YYREEE (reference sequence). The CDR3 is 13 amino acids. The CDR3 loop is CASSLGLSGELFF. For the CDR3, the DNA is TGTGCCAGCAGTTTGGGACTCTCCGGGGAGCTGTTTTTT.

The chain combines TRBV18 with TRBJ2-7; D is perhaps TRBD2 (5 bases). This CDR3 is built from 14 residues. Germline CDR1 is KGHSH and CDR2 is LQKENI. Trimming removed 3 bases at V and 1 base at J, with 10 bases between. The CDR3: CASSPASGSYEQYF. Here the CDR3 DNA reads TGTGCCAGCTCACCGGCATCGGGATCCTACGAGCAGTACTTC.

The J gene is TRBJ2-7, the V gene TRBV19, with 12 bases fitting TRBD2. Germline-derived CDR1 and CDR2 are LNHDA and SQIVND (reference sequence). The CDR3 spans 14 residues. V trimming: 3 bases; J trimming: 5 bases; junction bases outside the gene matches: 2. The CDR3 DNA follows: TGTGCCAGTAGTATGACTAGCGGGAGCCACGAGCAGTACTTC. Protein sequence: CASSMTSGSHEQYF.

In this sample, this clone turned up once. The chain links TRBV5-4 to TRBJ2-2; 8 positions match TRBD2. The V and J ends lost 1 base and 3 bases, in that order; junction bases with no gene match: 2. Germline loops: CDR1 SGHNT, CDR2 YYREEE (reference sequence). The CDR3 consists of 15 residues. The CDR3 bases are TGTGCCAGCAGCTTGCCGGGAGGGGACACCGGGGAGCTGTTTTTT. This codes for CASSLPGGDTGELFF.

This sequence joins TRBV6-5 and TRBJ1-3; possibly TRBD1 for D (5 bases). This CDR3 has 15 residues. CDR1 MNHEY and CDR2 SVGAGI come from the germline V gene. Between the trimmed V and J ends, which lost 4 bases and 0 bases, there was a span of 10 bases. DNA for the CDR3: TGTGCCAGCAGTTTACACGACAGCTCTGGAAACACCATATATTTT. Its translation is CASSLHDSSGNTIYF.

This chain joins TRBV2 and TRBJ2-3; 7 bases are a match to TRBD1. Germline CDR1 is SNHLY and CDR2 is FYNNEI. Germline trimming cut 5 bases from V and 2 bases from J; bases unmatched to any gene: 4. The CDR3 length is 14 residues. DNA for the CDR3: TGTGCCAGCAGTTTACAGGGGTCCACAGATACGCAGTATTTT. Its translation is CASSLQGSTDTQYF. Combining the CDR3 with reference TRBV2 and TRBJ2-3 gives the whole variable domain EPEVTQTPSHQVTQMGQEVILRCVPISNHLYFYWYRQILGQKVEFLVSFYNNEISEKSEIFDDQFSVERPDGSNFTLKIRSTKLEDSAMYFCASSLQGSTDTQYFGPGTRLTVL.

The chain uses TRBV20-1 and TRBJ2-1; no reliable D call. The length of the CDR3 is 11 residues. Germline V gives CDR1 DFQATT, CDR2 SNEGSKA (reference sequence). The V gene lost 6 bases and the J gene lost 3 bases, with 6 bases spanning the gap. CDR3 protein: CSATVYNEQFF. In DNA form, the CDR3 reads TGCAGTGCGACTGTCTACAATGAGCAGTTCTTC.

The CDR3 bases are TGTGCCAGTAGCTTTTTGAAGGGGGCTATCGGGACTGAAGCTTTCTTT. It yields the protein CASSFLKGAIGTEAFF. V gene TRBV19 combines with J gene TRBJ1-1; TRBD1 matches 7 bases. V was clipped by 6 bases and J by 5 bases; unmatched bases: 15. Germline loops: CDR1 LNHDA, CDR2 SQIVND (reference sequence). CDR3 length equals 16 residues.

For the CDR3, the DNA is TGTGCCACCAGTCCGCCGGGGGGGGCTCTCGGCGAGCAGTACTTC. Translating it yields CATSPPGGALGEQYF. The V and J genes are TRBV24-1 and TRBJ2-7; 8 nucleotides line up with TRBD2. V lost 6 bases and J lost 6; bases outside the gene matches: 12. The CDR3 is made up of 15 amino acids. Germline CDR1 and CDR2: KGHDR and SFDVKD.

The chain links TRBV10-1 to TRBJ1-2, with D possibly being TRBD1 (6 bases). Germline lookup yields CDR1 WNHNN and CDR2 SYGVQD (reference sequence). This CDR3 is built from 14 residues. The V end was cut by 6 bases, the J end by 0 bases, with 11 bases between. The CDR3 here is CASRRTDSNYGYTF. CDR3 sequence (DNA): TGCGCCAGCAGGAGGACAGATTCTAACTATGGCTACACCTTC.

J is TRBJ1-2 and V is TRBV7-2, with D tentatively TRBD1 (5 bases). The CDR3 spans 15 residues. Germline V lookup: CDR1 SGHTA, CDR2 FQGNSA. V was shortened by 5 bases and J by 4 bases, with 17 bases between the two germline ends. CDR3 in DNA: TGTGCCAGCAGCCCCTTGGGCCCAGGGTTCTATGGCTACACCTTC. Translating gives CASSPLGPGFYGYTF.

The V gene is TRBV10-3, the J gene TRBJ2-2; 8 nucleotides agree with TRBD1. Germline lookup yields CDR1 ENHRY and CDR2 SYGVKD. Unmatched junction bases numbered 8, after V lost 10 bases and J lost 4 bases. The CDR3 runs to 14 residues. CDR3 DNA: TGTGCCACCCAGGGGGCGCCAGGCACCGGGGAGCTGTTTTTT. Protein product: CATQGAPGTGELFF.

This chain joins TRBV9 and TRBJ2-1; D might be TRBD2 (5 bases). This CDR3 spans 16 amino acids. Trimming stripped 0 bases from V and 9 bases from J, with 19 bases between. CDR1 and CDR2 from the germline V gene are SGDLS and YYNGEE. This CDR3 reads CASSVGGGTHTGEQFF. The CDR3 DNA follows: TGTGCCAGCAGCGTAGGAGGAGGCACACACACGGGTGAGCAGTTCTTC.

V usage is TRBV6-2 or TRBV6-3 and J usage is TRBJ1-5, with 8 bases fitting TRBD1. CDR1 and CDR2 (germline): MNHEY, SVGEGT. V shed 4 bases, J shed 1 base, and the junction held 6 bases outside the gene matches. The CDR3 is made up of 16 amino acids. The DNA for the CDR3 is TGTGCCAGCAGTTCCAGGGGGCTTGGGAGCAATCAGCCCCAGCATTTT. Encoded protein: CASSSRGLGSNQPQHF.

This clone was detected a few times. This sequence joins TRBV27 and TRBJ2-7; 9 bases line up with TRBD1. The CDR3 has 15 amino acids. V lost 5 bases, J lost 4 bases, and 9 bases stayed unmatched. Germline CDR1 and CDR2: MNHEY and SMNVEV (reference sequence). For the CDR3, the DNA is TGTGCCAGCAGTACCGTGACAGGGGGAGGGTACGAGCAGTACTTC. Its translation: CASSTVTGGGYEQYF.

The chain joins TRBV6-2 or TRBV6-3 to TRBJ2-5, with 12 bases that match TRBD2. This CDR3 region has 16 residues. Germline-derived CDR1 and CDR2 are MNHEY and SVGEGT. V gave up 4 bases and J gave up 5 bases; unmatched junction bases: 8. The CDR3 is CASSSASGRAVETQYF. CDR3 DNA sequence: TGTGCCAGCAGTTCTGCTAGCGGGAGGGCGGTGGAGACCCAGTACTTC.

V and J are TRBV10-3 and TRBJ1-5, with a weak D call TRBD1 (6 bases). This CDR3 is 14 amino acids long. Germline V gene sequence: CDR1 ENHRY, CDR2 SYGVKD. Trimming shortened V by 4 bases and J by 1 base, and 8 bases separated the two germline ends. The DNA for the CDR3 is TGTGCCATCAGTGCCCAGGGGAGCAATCAGCCCCAGCATTTT. Amino acid sequence: CAISAQGSNQPQHF.

The J gene is TRBJ2-5, the V gene TRBV19; TRBD2 matches at 15 bases. Per germline, CDR1 LNHDA and CDR2 SQIVND (reference sequence). Trimming removed 7 bases from V and 2 bases from J; junction bases left unmatched: 2. This CDR3 is built from 15 residues. CDR3 loop: CASTGLAGGQETQYF. Here the CDR3 DNA reads TGTGCCAGTACAGGACTAGCGGGAGGGCAAGAGACCCAGTACTTC. Full variable domain (remainder filled in from reference TRBV19 and TRBJ2-5): DGGITQSPKYLFRKEGQNVTLSCEQNLNHDAMYWYRQDPGQGLRLIYYSQIVNDFQKGDIAEGYSVSREKKESFPLTVTSAQKNPTAFYLCASTGLAGGQETQYFGPGTRLLVL.

The CDR3 region has the DNA TGCGCCAGCAGTGTGCCGGGTAATTCACCCCTCCACTTT. Translating it yields CASSVPGNSPLHF. V usage is TRBV10-2 and J usage is TRBJ1-6; D ambiguous. This CDR3 has 13 amino acids. CDR1 and CDR2 (germline): WSHSY, SAAADI. Trimming pared 4 bases from V and 6 bases from J, leaving 7 bases between.